This T cell receptor beta chain was sequenced for a study of cytomegalovirus exposure and HLA in healthy donors. The study's findings and limits: TCR beta V- and J-gene trimming was later associated with a missense DCLRE1C variant.

With regard to this clone: Its antigen is currently unknown.

Use of 60 Vbeta and 13 Jbeta primers characterized the PCR. Only in-frame clones appear in the TCRdb table, and some are missing; sequencing was by immunoSEQ multiplex PCR. Seen here are around 150,000 clones, around 75% observed once, and the top ten hold 4% to 5.5%. The CDR3 is made up of 14 amino acids. Germline CDR1 MNHEY, CDR2 SVGAGI. V was pared by 0 bases and J by 5 bases, with 10 bases between. Sequenced input: PBMCs. J is TRBJ2-5 and V is TRBV6-5; maybe TRBD1 (5 bases). The sequence came from a male donor in good health and CMV-seronegative. The CDR3 is CASSYSRQRETQYF. The CDR3 nucleotides are TGTGCCAGCAGTTACTCGAGACAGAGGGAGACCCAGTACTTC.